The rows below give T cell receptor beta chains drawn from one sample of a study of shared clonotypes between healthy human individuals. Assay used: immunoSEQ multiplex PCR; TCRdb lists only in-frame clones, some missing. The sample contains about 1 million clones, more than 65% of which appear only once. The sequenced sample was memory CD4+ T cells sorted from blood. The receptors shown here come from a man younger than 35 in good health. Both conserved end residues are part of each CDR3. Fields, in order: CDR3 DNA, CDR3 protein, J gene, clone size, D gene, V gene. A D gene is named only where the DNA matches it firmly. The size of a clone is reported for some rows only, either as once, few or many, or as a class for expanded clones.

DNA: TGTGCCAGCAGCTTAACTAGCGGGGGTTACAATGAGCAGTTCTTC
CDR3: CASSLTSGGYNEQFF
J: TRBJ2-1
size: NA
D: TRBD2
V: TRBV11-2

DNA: TGTGCCAGTAGTACGGAAAAAAGGGGTGCAACTAATGAAAAACTGTTTTTT
CDR3: CASSTEKRGATNEKLFF
J: TRBJ1-4
size: few
D: NA
V: TRBV19

DNA: TGTGCCAGCAGTAGGGCAGGGGGGGTATCCTACGAGCAGTACTTC
CDR3: CASSRAGGVSYEQYF
J: TRBJ2-7
size: NA
D: NA
V: TRBV27

DNA: TGCGCCAGCAGCTTTGGGACAGGGGGCTCTGAAGCTTTCTTT
CDR3: CASSFGTGGSEAFF
J: TRBJ1-1
size: few
D: TRBD1
V: TRBV5-1

DNA: TGTGCCAGCTCCCTCGGGACGCCTGGCTACACCTTC
CDR3: CASSLGTPGYTF
J: TRBJ1-2
size: NA
D: NA
V: TRBV7-2

DNA: TGTGCCAGCAACCGTCCCGGGGGCTCCTTTCGAGCGGGGTCCTACGAGCAGTACTTC
CDR3: CASNRPGGSFRAGSYEQYF
J: TRBJ2-7
size: NA
D: NA
V: TRBV2

DNA: TGTGCCAGCAGTCCAAGTGCAGCAGAGACCCAGTACTTC
CDR3: CASSPSAAETQYF
J: TRBJ2-5
size: once
D: NA
V: TRBV6-1

DNA: TGTGCCAGCAGCCCACGGACTAGCGGGGGTACCGGGGAGCTGTTTTTT
CDR3: CASSPRTSGGTGELFF
J: TRBJ2-2
size: NA
D: TRBD2
V: TRBV7-6

DNA: TGTGCAAGTCGCCCACAGGGGGGGGAGGCCAAAAACATTCAGTACTTC
CDR3: CASRPQGGEAKNIQYF
J: TRBJ2-4
size: few
D: NA
V: TRBV12-2

DNA: TGCGCCAGCAGCTTGGCTTGGTGGACAGGGCCCCTCTCTGGGGCCAACGTCCTGACTTTC
CDR3: CASSLAWWTGPLSGANVLTF
J: TRBJ2-6
size: NA
D: TRBD1
V: TRBV5-1

DNA: TGTGCCAGCAGCTTGGCGGGACAGGTCAATCAGCCCCAGCATTTT
CDR3: CASSLAGQVNQPQHF
J: TRBJ1-5
size: NA
D: TRBD1
V: TRBV5-5

DNA: TGTGCCAGCAGCGGGGACCCGGCGGAAGGCTACACCTTC
CDR3: CASSGDPAEGYTF
J: TRBJ1-2
size: NA
D: NA
V: TRBV2

DNA: TGTGCCAGCAGCCCTAGCGGGAGAACCTACGAGCAGTACTTC
CDR3: CASSPSGRTYEQYF
J: TRBJ2-7
size: NA
D: TRBD2
V: TRBV7-8